One sample yielded the 4 T cell receptor beta chains listed below, sequenced in a study of blood T cell repertoires in COVID-19. The assay was immunoSEQ multiplex PCR, and TCRdb's table has in-frame clones only and misses some. The sample carries over 120,000 clones, approximately 84% recorded once. Sequencing used peripheral blood. The receptors here all came from a woman aged 55-69 years with acute or convalescent COVID-19.

V is TRBV29-1 and J is TRBJ2-5, with TRBD1 matching 7 bases. Germline loops: CDR1 SQVTM, CDR2 ANQGSEA. The CDR3 consists of 13 residues. Germline trimming cut 4 bases from V and 7 bases from J; bases unmatched to any gene: 9. This CDR3 is CSVGGQLRGTQYF. The CDR3 DNA is TGCAGCGTTGGGGGACAGCTAAGAGGGACCCAGTACTTC.

This chain links TRBV21-1 with TRBJ2-3; no check of the table's D call, TRBD1, against the DNA was made. TRBV21-1 is noted as a pseudogene. CDR3 length: 16 amino acids. The chain's CDR3 is CASSKIPDRGTDTQYF. The CDR3 DNA is TGTGCCAGCAGCAAAATCCCAGACAGGGGAACAGATACGCAGTATTTT.

The V call is TRBV28, the J call TRBJ2-1, with 9 bases fitting TRBD1. CDR1 and CDR2 from the germline V gene are MDHEN and SYDVKM. Trimming took 8 bases from V and 4 from J; bases not matched to a gene: 12. There are 16 residues in the CDR3. CDR3 DNA: TGTGCCAGCTGCAATCCGGACAGGGGTGTGTACAATGAGCAGTTCTTC. Translation: CASCNPDRGVYNEQFF. Looking up the rest from reference TRBV28 and TRBJ2-1 gives the full variable domain: DVKVTQSSRYLVKRTGEKVFLECVQDMDHENMFWYRQDPGLGLRLIYFSYDVKMKEKGDIPEGYSVSREKKERFSLILESASTNQTSMYLCASCNPDRGVYNEQFFGPGTRLTVL.

The chain joins TRBV15 to TRBJ1-5; D gene ambiguous. The ends were cut back, 0 bases at V and 1 base at J, with 7 bases in the middle. CDR1 is LNHNV, CDR2 YYDKDF, per germline (reference sequence). The CDR3 has 15 amino acids. The CDR3 loop is CATSRDPGSNQPQHF. DNA for the CDR3: TGTGCCACCAGCAGAGATCCGGGAAGCAATCAGCCCCAGCATTTT.